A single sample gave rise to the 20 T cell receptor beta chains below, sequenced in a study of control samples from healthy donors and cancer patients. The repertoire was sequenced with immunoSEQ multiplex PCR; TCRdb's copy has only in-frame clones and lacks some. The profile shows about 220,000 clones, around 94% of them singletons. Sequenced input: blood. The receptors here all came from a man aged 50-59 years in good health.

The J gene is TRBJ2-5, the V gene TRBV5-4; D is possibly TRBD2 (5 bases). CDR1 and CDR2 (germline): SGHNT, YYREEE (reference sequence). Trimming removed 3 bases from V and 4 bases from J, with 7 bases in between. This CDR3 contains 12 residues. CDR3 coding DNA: TGTGCCAGCAGCTATCGGGGAGAGACCCAGTACTTC. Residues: CASSYRGETQYF.

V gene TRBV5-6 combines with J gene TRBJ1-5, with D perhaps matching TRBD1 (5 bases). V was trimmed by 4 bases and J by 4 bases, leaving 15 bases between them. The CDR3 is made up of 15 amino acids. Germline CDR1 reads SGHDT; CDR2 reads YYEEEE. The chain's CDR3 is CASSHRWGLNQPQHF. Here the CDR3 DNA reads TGTGCCAGCAGCCACAGGTGGGGTTTGAATCAGCCCCAGCATTTT.

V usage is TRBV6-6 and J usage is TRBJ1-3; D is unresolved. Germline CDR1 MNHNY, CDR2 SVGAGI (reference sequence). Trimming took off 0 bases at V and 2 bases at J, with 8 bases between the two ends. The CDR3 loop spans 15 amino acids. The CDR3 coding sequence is TGTGCCAGCAGTTACTCAACAGCTCCTGGAAACACCATATATTTT. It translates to CASSYSTAPGNTIYF.

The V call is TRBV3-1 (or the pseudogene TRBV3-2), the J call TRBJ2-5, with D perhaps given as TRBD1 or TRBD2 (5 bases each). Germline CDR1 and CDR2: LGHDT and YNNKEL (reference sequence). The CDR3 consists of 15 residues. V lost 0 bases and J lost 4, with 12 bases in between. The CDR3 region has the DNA TGTGCCAGCAGCCAAGATCTGGCAGGGAGAGAGACCCAGTACTTC. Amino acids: CASSQDLAGRETQYF.

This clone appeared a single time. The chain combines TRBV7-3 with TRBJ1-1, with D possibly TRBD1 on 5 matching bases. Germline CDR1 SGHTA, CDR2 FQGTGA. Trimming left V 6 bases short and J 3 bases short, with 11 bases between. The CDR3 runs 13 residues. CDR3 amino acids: CASRGLFDTEAFF. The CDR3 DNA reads TGTGCCAGCAGGGGGCTATTTGACACTGAAGCTTTCTTT.

CDR3 sequence: CASSSLPSTGGYTF. CDR3 bases: TGTGCCAGCAGTTCCCTCCCGAGCACGGGCGGCTACACCTTC. The V and J genes are TRBV28 and TRBJ1-2, with no clear D. Germline lookup yields CDR1 MDHEN and CDR2 SYDVKM. The CDR3 loop spans 14 amino acids. Trimming took 4 bases from V and 8 from J, leaving 17 bases between them.

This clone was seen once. The CDR3 loop reads CASSLDGRYNSPLHF. Here the CDR3 DNA reads TGTGCCAGCAGCTTAGACGGGAGATATAATTCACCCCTCCACTTT. This chain connects TRBV11-3 to TRBJ1-6; D uncertain. Germline CDR1 reads SGHNT; CDR2 reads YENEEA. Deletions cut 0 bases from V and 4 bases from J, with 7 bases between. The CDR3 runs 15 residues.

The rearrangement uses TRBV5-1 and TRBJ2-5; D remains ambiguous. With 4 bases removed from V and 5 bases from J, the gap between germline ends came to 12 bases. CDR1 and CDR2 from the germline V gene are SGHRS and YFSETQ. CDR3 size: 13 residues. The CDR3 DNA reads TGCGCCAGCAGCGTGACACCCTTGGAGACCCAGTACTTC. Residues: CASSVTPLETQYF.

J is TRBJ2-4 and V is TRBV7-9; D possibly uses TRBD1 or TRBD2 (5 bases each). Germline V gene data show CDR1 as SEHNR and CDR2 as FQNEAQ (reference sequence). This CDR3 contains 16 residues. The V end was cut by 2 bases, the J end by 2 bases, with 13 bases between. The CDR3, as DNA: TGTGCCAGCAGCTTACAACAGTGGGGGACCAAAAACATTCAGTACTTC. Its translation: CASSLQQWGTKNIQYF.

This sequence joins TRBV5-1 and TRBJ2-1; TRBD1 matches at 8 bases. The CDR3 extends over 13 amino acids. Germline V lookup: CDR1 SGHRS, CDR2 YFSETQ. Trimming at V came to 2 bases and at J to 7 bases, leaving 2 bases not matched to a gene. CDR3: CASSLGQGNEQFF. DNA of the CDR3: TGCGCCAGCAGCTTAGGACAGGGAAATGAGCAGTTCTTC.

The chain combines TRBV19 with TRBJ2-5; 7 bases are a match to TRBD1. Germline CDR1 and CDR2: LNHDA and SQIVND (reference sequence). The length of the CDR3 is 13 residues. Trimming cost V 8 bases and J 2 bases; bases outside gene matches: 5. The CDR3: CASAGDSQETQYF. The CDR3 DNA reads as TGTGCCAGTGCCGGGGACAGTCAAGAGACCCAGTACTTC.

This CDR3 reads CASSSRTSGGYNEQFF. The CDR3 region has the DNA TGCGCCAGCAGCTCCAGGACTAGCGGGGGTTACAATGAGCAGTTCTTC. This chain uses TRBV5-1 with TRBJ2-1; 13 bases are shared with TRBD2. Per germline, CDR1 SGHRS and CDR2 YFSETQ. This CDR3 spans 16 amino acids. V lost 3 bases to trimming and J lost 4 bases; unmatched junction nucleotides: 4.

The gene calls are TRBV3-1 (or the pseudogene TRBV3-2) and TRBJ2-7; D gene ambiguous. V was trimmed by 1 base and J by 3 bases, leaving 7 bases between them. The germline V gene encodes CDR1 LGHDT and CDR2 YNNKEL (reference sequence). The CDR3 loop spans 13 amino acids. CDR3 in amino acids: CASSQVTGYEQYF. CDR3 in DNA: TGTGCCAGCAGCCAAGTTACGGGCTACGAGCAGTACTTC.

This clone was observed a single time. As DNA, the CDR3 is TGTGCCAGCAGCCCCCGAACAGGGGTGGACATTCAGTACTTC. Amino acids: CASSPRTGVDIQYF. This chain joins TRBV7-8 and TRBJ2-4; 7 bases fit TRBD1. CDR1 and CDR2 (germline): SGHVS, FQNEAQ. This CDR3 comprises 14 residues. V gave up 5 bases and J gave up 8 bases; unmatched junction bases: 9.

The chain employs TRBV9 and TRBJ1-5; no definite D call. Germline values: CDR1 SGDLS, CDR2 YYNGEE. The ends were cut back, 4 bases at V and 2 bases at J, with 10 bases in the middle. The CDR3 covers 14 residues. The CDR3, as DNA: TGTGCCAGCAGCCCGGGGTACGGCAATCAGCCCCAGCATTTT. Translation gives CASSPGYGNQPQHF.

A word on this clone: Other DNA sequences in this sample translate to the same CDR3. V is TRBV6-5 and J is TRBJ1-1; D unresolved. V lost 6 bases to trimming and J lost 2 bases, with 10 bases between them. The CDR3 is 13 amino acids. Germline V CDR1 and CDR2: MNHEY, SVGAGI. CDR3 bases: TGTGCCAGCAGCCGGACGGGAAACACTGAAGCTTTCTTT. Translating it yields CASSRTGNTEAFF.

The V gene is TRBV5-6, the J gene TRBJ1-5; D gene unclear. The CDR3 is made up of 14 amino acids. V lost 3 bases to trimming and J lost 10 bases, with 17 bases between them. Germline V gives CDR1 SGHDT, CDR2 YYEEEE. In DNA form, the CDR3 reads TGTGCCAGCAGCTCCATGTCCGACCCGATTCCCCAGCATTTT. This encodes CASSSMSDPIPQHF. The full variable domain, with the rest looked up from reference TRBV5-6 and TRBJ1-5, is DAGVTQSPTHLIKTRGQQVTLRCSPKSGHDTVSWYQQALGQGPQFIFQYYEEEERQRGNFPDRFSGHQFPNYSSELNVNALLLGDSALYLCASSSMSDPIPQHFGDGTRLSIL.

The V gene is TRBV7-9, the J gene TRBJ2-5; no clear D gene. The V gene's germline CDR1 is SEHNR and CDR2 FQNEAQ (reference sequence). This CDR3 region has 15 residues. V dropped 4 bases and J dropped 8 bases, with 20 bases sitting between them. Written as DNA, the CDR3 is TGTGCCAGCAGCTCTCCTGGTACTCGTCGTGGAACCCAGTACTTC. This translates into CASSSPGTRRGTQYF.

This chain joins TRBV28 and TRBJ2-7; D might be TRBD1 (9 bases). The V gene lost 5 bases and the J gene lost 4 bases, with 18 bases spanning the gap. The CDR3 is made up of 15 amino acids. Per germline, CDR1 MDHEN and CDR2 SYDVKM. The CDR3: CASSRGGTGWYEQYV. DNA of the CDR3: TGTGCCAGCAGTCGGGGGGGGACAGGGTGGTACGAGCAGTACGTC.

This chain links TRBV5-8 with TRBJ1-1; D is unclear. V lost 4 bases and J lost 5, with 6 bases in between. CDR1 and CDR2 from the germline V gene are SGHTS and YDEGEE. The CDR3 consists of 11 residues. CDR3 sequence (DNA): TGTGCCAGCAGCCGGACTACTGAAGCTTTCTTT. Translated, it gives CASSRTTEAFF.